Listed here are 21 T cell receptor beta chains from one sample, sequenced in a study of blood T cell repertoires in COVID-19. Profiling relied on immunoSEQ multiplex PCR, and the TCRdb table lists in-frame clones only, not all of them. Found here are about 370,000 clones, roughly nine tenths of them singletons; the top ten hold about 2.9%. Sequenced: peripheral blood. The receptors originated from a woman in her thirties with COVID-19, enrolled during active disease.

The chain links TRBV3-1 (or the pseudogene TRBV3-2) to TRBJ2-7, with D possibly TRBD2 on 6 matching bases. Germline V gives CDR1 LGHDT, CDR2 YNNKEL (reference sequence). The CDR3 consists of 12 residues. V gave up 1 base and J gave up 7 bases, with 8 bases separating them. The CDR3 is CASSQAGVEQYV. The CDR3, as DNA: TGTGCCAGCAGCCAAGCGGGAGTTGAGCAGTACGTC.

There are a few counts of this clone. The rearrangement joins TRBV19 to TRBJ1-2; D might be TRBD1 (5 bases). The CDR3 consists of 16 residues. V was shortened by 3 bases and J by 2 bases, with 16 bases between the two germline ends. The germline V gene has CDR1 LNHDA and CDR2 SQIVND (reference sequence). CDR3 DNA sequence: TGTGCCAGTAGTATTCAGGGACTGGCCAGGAACTATGGCTACACCTTC. Amino acids: CASSIQGLARNYGYTF.

The chain employs TRBV7-9 and TRBJ1-1; 8 bases map to TRBD1. V was pared by 3 bases and J by 0 bases, with 3 bases of the junction left unmatched. Germline V gene sequence: CDR1 SEHNR, CDR2 FQNEAQ (reference sequence). CDR3 size: 15 residues. The CDR3 region is CASSFTGGLNTEAFF. CDR3 in DNA: TGTGCCAGCAGCTTTACAGGGGGACTGAACACTGAAGCTTTCTTT.

J is TRBJ2-5 and V is TRBV5-1; maybe TRBD1 (7 bases). CDR3 length: 16 amino acids. Germline CDR1 SGHRS, CDR2 YFSETQ. V shed 3 bases and J shed 5 bases, with 20 bases lying between them. The CDR3 sequence is CASSSGGGGAGETQYF. The DNA of the CDR3 is TGCGCCAGCAGCTCCGGAGGAGGGGGCGCAGGGGAGACCCAGTACTTC.

The V call is TRBV11-2, the J call TRBJ1-1; D unclear. CDR3 length: 15 amino acids. Germline V gives CDR1 SGHAT, CDR2 FQNNGV. V was clipped by 5 bases and J by 4 bases, with 17 bases between them. For the CDR3, the DNA is TGTGCCAGCAGCGGCCCCGCTGGATGGAGCACTGAAGCTTTCTTT. Translated, it gives CASSGPAGWSTEAFF. Looking up the rest from reference TRBV11-2 and TRBJ1-1 gives the full variable domain: EAGVAQSPRYKIIEKRQSVAFWCNPISGHATLYWYQQILGQGPKLLIQFQNNGVVDDSQLPKDRFSAERLKGVDSTLKIQPAKLEDSAVYLCASSGPAGWSTEAFFGQGTRLTVV.

This sequence joins TRBV24-1 and TRBJ1-5; D possibly corresponds to TRBD1 (5 bases). The V gene lost 5 bases and the J gene lost 2 bases, with 9 bases spanning the gap. CDR3 length: 14 residues. Germline V gives CDR1 KGHDR, CDR2 SFDVKD. The CDR3 DNA is TGTGCCACCAGTGGGCAGGGTGGCAATCAGCCCCAGCATTTT. Amino acids: CATSGQGGNQPQHF.

The table lists this clone with a count of one. This chain links TRBV7-9 with TRBJ2-7, with a tentative D call TRBD2 (6 bases). V was cut by 10 bases and J by 2 bases, with 18 bases left in between. Germline assignment: CDR1 SEHNR and CDR2 FQNEAQ (reference sequence). The CDR3 runs 14 residues. The CDR3 nucleotides read TGTGCCACCGCGGGGACGATAGGCCCCTACGAGCAGTACTTC. Its protein product is CATAGTIGPYEQYF.

The count of this clone is one. The chain has TRBV5-1 and TRBJ2-3; D gene uncertain. In germline, CDR1 is SGHRS, CDR2 YFSETQ. V gave up 0 bases and J gave up 1 base, with 12 bases separating them. The CDR3 is made up of 16 amino acids. CDR3 bases: TGCGCCAGCAGCTTGGTCGGTCGGGTAGGCACAGATACGCAGTATTTT. Residues: CASSLVGRVGTDTQYF.

The rearrangement uses TRBV30 and TRBJ1-1; 7 bases match TRBD1. Germline CDR1 and CDR2: GTSNPN and SVGIG (reference sequence). The CDR3 spans 14 residues. Trimming at V came to 0 bases and at J to 4 bases, leaving 5 bases not matched to a gene. CDR3: CAWSVTGVGTEAFF. The CDR3 DNA is TGTGCCTGGAGTGTAACAGGGGTCGGCACTGAAGCTTTCTTT.

The V call is TRBV11-2, the J call TRBJ1-6, with D unclear. The germline V gene encodes CDR1 SGHAT and CDR2 FQNNGV. The CDR3 is 15 amino acids. Trimming stripped 0 bases from V and 10 bases from J, with 13 bases between. The CDR3 region is CASSLDPGMGSPLHF. CDR3 sequence (DNA): TGTGCCAGCAGCTTAGATCCGGGGATGGGGTCACCCCTCCACTTT.

V gene TRBV6-2 or TRBV6-3 combines with J gene TRBJ1-5; 7 bases map to TRBD1. Germline V gene lookup returns CDR1 MNHEY and CDR2 SVGEGT. V trimming: 2 bases; J trimming: 6 bases; junction bases outside the gene matches: 7. The CDR3 has 15 amino acids. CDR3 nucleotide sequence: TGTGCCAGCAGTTACGGCGACAGGGTCAGTCAGCCCCAGCATTTT. It specifies CASSYGDRVSQPQHF.

V usage is TRBV11-3 and J usage is TRBJ1-1; D not resolved. Trimming stripped 2 bases from V and 7 bases from J, with 14 bases between. From germline, CDR1 is SGHNT and CDR2 YENEEA. The CDR3 contains 14 residues. Here the CDR3 DNA reads TGTGCCAGCAGCTTATTAGGTTGGCGGGTTGAAGCTTTCTTT. Its protein is CASSLLGWRVEAFF.

The gene calls are TRBV7-9 and TRBJ2-3; unclear D gene. The germline V gene has CDR1 SEHNR and CDR2 FQNEAQ (reference sequence). Trimming stripped 3 bases from V and 1 base from J, with 11 bases between. The CDR3 contains 15 residues. CDR3 sequence reads: CASSFEGVGTDTQYF. Here the CDR3 DNA reads TGTGCCAGCAGCTTCGAAGGAGTAGGCACAGATACGCAGTATTTT. Using reference TRBV7-9 and TRBJ2-3 for the parts outside the CDR3, the full variable domain is DTGVSQNPRHKITKRGQNVTFRCDPISEHNRLYWYRQTLGQGPEFLTYFQNEAQLEKSRLLSDRFSAERPKGSFSTLEIQRTEQGDSAMYLCASSFEGVGTDTQYFGPGTRLTVL.

The chain couples TRBV18 to TRBJ1-1, with a weak D call TRBD1 (6 bases). Germline V CDR1 and CDR2: KGHSH, LQKENI. The CDR3 length is 14 residues. V lost 5 bases to trimming and J lost 3 bases, with 13 bases between them. DNA of the CDR3: TGTGCCAGCTCATCGACAGGCCCTGACACTGAAGCTTTCTTT. Protein: CASSSTGPDTEAFF.

CDR3 region: CASSLDASFNQPQHF. DNA for the CDR3: TGTGCCAGCAGCTTGGACGCCAGTTTCAATCAGCCCCAGCATTTT. The J gene is TRBJ1-5, the V gene TRBV5-4; D gene unclear. Germline lookup yields CDR1 SGHNT and CDR2 YYREEE (reference sequence). With 0 bases removed from V and 3 bases from J, the gap between germline ends came to 10 bases. CDR3 length equals 15 residues. Complete variable domain (other parts from reference TRBV5-4 and TRBJ1-5): ETGVTQSPTHLIKTRGQQVTLRCSSQSGHNTVSWYQQALGQGPQFIFQYYREEENGRGNFPPRFSGLQFPNYSSELNVNALELDDSALYLCASSLDASFNQPQHFGDGTRLSIL.

The chain uses TRBV27 and TRBJ1-6, with D unclear. Looked up from germline, CDR1 is MNHEY and CDR2 is SMNVEV (reference sequence). The ends were cut back, 6 bases at V and 3 bases at J, with 3 bases in the middle. The CDR3 contains 12 residues. This chain's CDR3 is CASRRYNSPLHF. The DNA for the CDR3 is TGTGCCAGCAGGCGCTATAATTCACCCCTCCACTTT.

This clone was counted between two and nine times. V usage is TRBV19 and J usage is TRBJ1-2, with D unresolved. The germline V and J ends were trimmed by 4 bases and 4 bases, with 10 bases remaining between them. This CDR3 is built from 13 residues. Germline V lookup: CDR1 LNHDA, CDR2 SQIVND (reference sequence). The CDR3 sequence is CASSTTNAYGYTF. The CDR3 DNA is TGTGCCAGTAGTACGACAAATGCCTATGGCTACACCTTC. Supplemented by reference TRBV19 and TRBJ1-2, the full variable domain reads DGGITQSPKYLFRKEGQNVTLSCEQNLNHDAMYWYRQDPGQGLRLIYYSQIVNDFQKGDIAEGYSVSREKKESFPLTVTSAQKNPTAFYLCASSTTNAYGYTFGSGTRLTVV.

This clone was seen a single time. In nucleotides, the CDR3 is TGCGCCAGCAGCCAAGATAACGGGAACACTGAAGCTTTCTTT. Its translation: CASSQDNGNTEAFF. The chain uses TRBV4-3 and TRBJ1-1; D ambiguous. This CDR3 region has 14 residues. V was shortened by 0 bases and J by 1 base, with 6 bases between the two germline ends. Per the germline V gene, CDR1 is LGHNA and CDR2 is YSLEER.

This chain connects TRBV29-1 to TRBJ2-7; tentatively, D is TRBD2 (5 bases). The germline CDR1 and CDR2 sequences are SQVTM and ANQGSEA. CDR3 length equals 12 residues. The V end lost 2 bases, the J end lost 4 bases, and 9 bases lay between the germline ends. CDR3 sequence (DNA): TGCAGCGTTGAACCCACTAGGTACGAGCAGTACGTC. It is translated as CSVEPTRYEQYV.

The chain uses TRBV4-1 and TRBJ2-1, with 8 bases identical to TRBD2. Germline V gene data show CDR1 as MGHRA and CDR2 as YSYEKL. The CDR3 runs 16 residues. J gave up 7 bases and V 4 bases, and 12 bases lay outside the gene matches. CDR3: CASSPGGRAVGNEQFF. CDR3 nucleotide sequence: TGCGCCAGCAGCCCGGGGGGGCGGGCCGTGGGAAATGAGCAGTTCTTC.

The table lists this clone with a count of one. The rearrangement joins TRBV5-8 to TRBJ1-1; no clear D gene. Germline CDR1 SGHTS, CDR2 YDEGEE. This CDR3 is built from 12 residues. V was shortened by 4 bases and J by 4 bases, with 8 bases between the two germline ends. The CDR3 is CASSTGFTEAFF. The DNA of the CDR3 is TGTGCCAGCAGCACGGGTTTCACTGAAGCTTTCTTT.